The 29 T cell receptor beta chains listed next were all sequenced from one sample in a study of T cells in Graves' hyperthyroidism and ophthalmopathy. It was RNA transcripts that yielded the amplified TCR beta CDR3 regions. In the first-round RT-PCR of the TCR CDR3, the HTBI primer set was used. TCRdb redid the calling of the multiplex PCR reads with MiXCR, one entry per CDR3 protein. The table records a few hundred thousand distinct CDR3 sequences, about 43% of them present only once. Sequences were obtained from peripheral blood or thyroid tissue (not recorded which). The receptors were sampled from a woman aged 18-35 years with Graves' hyperthyroidism.

This clonotype was seen repeatedly, ten times or more. V and J are TRBV30 and TRBJ1-1; D uncertain. CDR3 length: 12 residues. The V end lost 0 bases, the J end lost 8 bases, and 10 bases lay between the germline ends. The germline CDR1 and CDR2 sequences are GTSNPN and SVGIG (reference sequence). DNA for the CDR3: TGTGCCTGGAGTGTACTCGGGCGAGAAGCTTTCTTT. It codes for CAWSVLGREAFF.

V gene TRBV20-1 combines with J gene TRBJ1-1; D gene uncertain. The CDR3 has 14 amino acids. CDR1 is DFQATT, CDR2 SNEGSKA, per germline (reference sequence). The germline V and J ends were trimmed by 5 bases and 5 bases, with 18 bases remaining between them. CDR3 loop: CSAGETGPGTEAFF. For the CDR3, the DNA is TGCAGTGCTGGTGAAACCGGCCCGGGTACTGAAGCTTTCTTT.

This chain links TRBV24-1 with TRBJ2-1; 9 nucleotides match TRBD2. The CDR3 consists of 19 residues. V was pared by 4 bases and J by 4 bases, with 16 bases of the junction left unmatched. CDR1 is KGHDR, CDR2 SFDVKD, per germline. The CDR3 is CATSDPTVGGRGTYNEQFF. The DNA for the CDR3 is TGTGCCACCAGTGACCCTACGGTGGGCGGGAGGGGTACATACAATGAGCAGTTCTTC.

This chain uses TRBV10-3 with TRBJ2-2, with 9 bases that match TRBD1. Per germline, CDR1 ENHRY and CDR2 SYGVKD. The V segment lost 6 bases and the J segment 3 bases; nucleotides outside the gene matches: 5. The CDR3 covers 15 residues. CDR3 sequence: CAIRSGQGDTGELFF. In nucleotides, the CDR3 is TGTGCCATCAGATCGGGACAGGGCGACACCGGGGAGCTGTTTTTT.

This clonotype was recorded many times. V usage is TRBV19 and J usage is TRBJ2-7, with D possibly being TRBD2 (6 bases). The germline V gene has CDR1 LNHDA and CDR2 SQIVND (reference sequence). The ends were cut back, 3 bases at V and 2 bases at J, with 14 bases in the middle. This CDR3 is built from 15 residues. CDR3 coding DNA: TGTGCCAGTAGTATGAAGGGACTGGCAACCTACGAGCAGTACTTC. It codes for CASSMKGLATYEQYF.

This clonotype showed up many times. V and J are TRBV5-6 and TRBJ2-7; TRBD2 aligns across 12 bases. This CDR3 region has 15 residues. With 4 bases clipped from V and 5 bases from J, the junction kept 7 bases outside the gene matches. Germline V lookup: CDR1 SGHDT, CDR2 YYEEEE. The CDR3 DNA reads TGTGCCAGCAGCCCTCCACTAGCGGGAGGCCACGAGCAGTACTTC. Amino acid sequence: CASSPPLAGGHEQYF.

The rearrangement links TRBV20-1 to TRBJ1-1; D might be TRBD1 (6 bases). The ends were cut back, 1 base at V and 3 bases at J, with 15 bases in the middle. From germline, CDR1 is DFQATT and CDR2 SNEGSKA (reference sequence). CDR3 length: 15 amino acids. CDR3 protein: CSARGGLDSDTEAFF. CDR3 in DNA: TGCAGTGCTAGAGGGGGCTTGGACAGTGACACTGAAGCTTTCTTT.

The V gene is TRBV6-4, the J gene TRBJ2-5, with 7 positions matching TRBD1. CDR1 is MRHNA and CDR2 is SNTAGT in the germline V gene. The CDR3 consists of 11 residues. With 8 bases clipped from V and 5 bases from J, the junction kept 2 bases outside the gene matches. The CDR3 bases are TGTGCCAGCCAGGACAGGGAGACCCAGTACTTC. This encodes CASQDRETQYF.

At least ten counts were recorded for this clonotype. V gene TRBV20-1 combines with J gene TRBJ1-1, with 8 bases aligning to TRBD1. The CDR3 consists of 16 residues. The V and J ends lost 2 bases and 6 bases, in that order; junction bases with no gene match: 14. CDR1 is DFQATT, CDR2 SNEGSKA, per germline (reference sequence). The CDR3 region is CSARPSRKGTGAEAFF. The CDR3 nucleotides are TGCAGTGCTAGACCTTCCCGAAAGGGGACAGGCGCTGAAGCTTTCTTT.

This clonotype was recorded at least ten times. The chain carries TRBV12-3 or TRBV12-4 and TRBJ1-6; D remains unclear. Trimming stripped 2 bases from V and 5 bases from J, with 4 bases between. The CDR3 length is 13 residues. The chain's CDR3 is CASSLYDNSPLHF. The CDR3 region has the DNA TGTGCCAGCAGTTTATACGATAATTCACCCCTCCACTTT.

Note on this clonotype: The junction departs from germline at one end; a sequencing error may be responsible. The chain joins TRBV7-3 to TRBJ1-2; TRBD1 agrees at 7 bases. Germline CDR1 and CDR2: SGHTA and FQGTGA. CDR3 length: 18 amino acids. CDR3 amino acids: CASSLGGETGTENYGYTF. Here the CDR3 DNA reads TGTGCTAGCAGCTTGGGGGGGGAGACCGGGACAGAGAACTATGGCTACACCTTC. Using reference TRBV7-3 and TRBJ1-2 for the parts outside the CDR3, the full variable domain is GAGVSQTPSNKVTEKGKYVELRCDPISGHTALYWYRQSLGQGPEFLIYFQGTGAADDSGLPNDRFFAVRPEGSVSTLKIQRTERGDSAVYLCASSLGGETGTENYGYTFGSGTRLTVV.

CDR3 sequence reads: CSARQTREGNEKLFF. The CDR3 DNA reads as TGCAGTGCTAGACAAACCCGAGAGGGTAATGAAAAACTGTTTTTT. The rearrangement uses TRBV20-1 and TRBJ1-4; D call uncertain. Trimming cost V 2 bases and J 4 bases, with 14 bases left between them. The germline gives CDR1 DFQATT, CDR2 SNEGSKA (reference sequence). CDR3 length equals 15 residues.

This rearrangement joins TRBV4-1 to TRBJ2-5; TRBD1 or TRBD2 may be the D gene (6 bases each). V gave up 1 base and J gave up 1 base, with 7 bases separating them. CDR3 size: 14 residues. CDR1 is MGHRA, CDR2 YSYEKL, per germline. The CDR3 here is CASSQAGAQETQYF. CDR3 nucleotide sequence: TGCGCCAGCAGCCAAGCGGGGGCCCAAGAGACCCAGTACTTC.

Within the sample, this clonotype is medium-sized. The chain is built from TRBV29-1 and TRBJ1-2, with 9 bases that match TRBD1. The V gene end was trimmed by 4 bases and the J gene end by 6 bases; junction bases not matched to a gene: 3. CDR1 and CDR2 (germline): SQVTM, ANQGSEA. This CDR3 is 12 amino acids long. The CDR3 region is CSVGGQGDGYTF. CDR3 sequence (DNA): TGCAGCGTTGGGGGACAGGGCGATGGCTACACCTTC.

This clonotype has ten or more counts. This chain joins TRBV6-5 and TRBJ2-7; TRBD2 might be the D (6 bases). This CDR3 is built from 16 residues. Germline values: CDR1 MNHEY, CDR2 SVGAGI. Deletions cut 5 bases from V and 4 bases from J, with 21 bases between. In DNA form, the CDR3 reads TGTGCCAGCAGTACGCGGGACTCCCGACGAGTATACGAGCAGTACTTC. It codes for CASSTRDSRRVYEQYF.

The chain has TRBV6-2 or TRBV6-3 and TRBJ2-2; 8 nucleotides agree with TRBD1. The CDR3 covers 13 residues. CDR1 is MNHEY, CDR2 SVGEGT, per germline. With 6 bases clipped from V and 6 bases from J, the junction kept 3 bases outside the gene matches. CDR3 sequence reads: CASRAQGAGELFF. The CDR3 bases are TGTGCCAGCAGAGCACAGGGGGCCGGGGAGCTGTTTTTT.

The gene calls are TRBV12-3 or TRBV12-4 and TRBJ2-7, with 11 bases identical to TRBD1. The CDR3 runs 17 residues. The junction had 10 bases not matched to a gene; V was cut back by 5 bases and J by 1 base. CDR3 residues: CASSPRPGQGGSYEQYF. Written as DNA, the CDR3 is TGTGCCAGCAGTCCTAGACCGGGACAGGGGGGGTCCTACGAGCAGTACTTC.

This clonotype was observed a few times. The chain links TRBV29-1 to TRBJ2-4, with a tentative D call TRBD2 (6 bases). Germline V lookup: CDR1 SQVTM, CDR2 ANQGSEA. V lost 6 bases and J 8 bases, leaving 14 bases between the germline ends. The CDR3 runs to 12 residues. CDR3 DNA sequence: TGCAGCGTAAGCCGGGACTCTGACATTCAGTACTTC. It yields the protein CSVSRDSDIQYF.

This clonotype was seen many times. The chain couples TRBV7-9 to TRBJ2-6, with 10 bases aligning to TRBD2. The V and J ends lost 3 bases and 0 bases, in that order; junction bases with no gene match: 17. This CDR3 has 22 residues. Germline CDR1 is SEHNR and CDR2 is FQNEAQ (reference sequence). The CDR3 sequence is CASSFFIAYGTSEGSGANVLTF. CDR3 bases: TGTGCCAGCAGCTTCTTTATCGCGTATGGGACTAGCGAAGGCTCTGGGGCCAACGTCCTGACTTTC.

This chain links TRBV29-1 with TRBJ2-7; 9 nucleotides line up with TRBD2. This CDR3 has 15 amino acids. Germline lookup yields CDR1 SQVTM and CDR2 ANQGSEA. The ends lost 0 bases at V and 3 bases at J; junction bases unmatched: 6. The CDR3 reads CSVEDSLAGFYEQYF. DNA of the CDR3: TGCAGCGTTGAAGATTCGCTAGCGGGGTTCTACGAGCAGTACTTC.

A remark on this clonotype: Possible read error: a much larger clone is one base away. The chain is built from TRBV7-7 and TRBJ2-5, with a possible D match to TRBD1 (5 bases). The CDR3 has 13 amino acids. The germline V and J ends were trimmed by 5 bases and 5 bases, with 12 bases remaining between them. CDR1 and CDR2 from the germline V gene are SSHAT and FNYEAQ (reference sequence). In DNA, the CDR3 is TGTGCCAGCAGCCAAGGGGAAGGGGAGACCCAGTACTTC. It encodes CASSQGEGETQYF.

On this clonotype itself: One end of the junction varies from germline; a read error may be responsible. Written as DNA, the CDR3 is TGTGCCAGCATGGGGAGGCACAATTCACCCATCCACTTT. This gives the protein CASMGRHNSPIHF. The chain recombines TRBV2 with TRBJ1-6; D not resolved. The CDR3 contains 13 residues. Germline-derived CDR1 and CDR2 are SNHLY and FYNNEI. The whole variable domain, remainder taken from reference TRBV2 and TRBJ1-6, is EPEVTQTPSHQVTQMGQEVILRCVPISNHLYFYWYRQILGQKVEFLVSFYNNEISEKSEIFDDQFSVERPDGSNFTLKIRSTKLEDSAMYFCASMGRHNSPIHFGNGTRLTVT.

The table lists this clonotype with many counts. This chain connects TRBV11-3 to TRBJ2-7; D uncertain. Germline V lookup: CDR1 SGHNT, CDR2 YENEEA. V lost 3 bases, J lost 5 bases, and 5 bases lay in between. This CDR3 region has 11 residues. CDR3 coding DNA: TGTGCCAGCAGCTTGGACCACGAGCAGTACTTC. It translates to CASSLDHEQYF.

This clonotype came up a few times. The chain couples TRBV7-9 to TRBJ1-2; weak D call: TRBD1 (6 bases). CDR1 is SEHNR and CDR2 is FQNEAQ in the germline V gene (reference sequence). The V and J ends lost 3 bases and 4 bases respectively, with 27 bases between them. The CDR3 extends over 19 amino acids. CDR3 in amino acids: CASSLVLPGHPDRFYGYTF. CDR3 coding DNA: TGTGCCAGCAGCTTGGTTTTACCGGGACACCCTGATCGCTTCTATGGCTACACCTTC. Together with reference TRBV7-9 and TRBJ1-2, the CDR3 gives the full variable domain: DTGVSQNPRHKITKRGQNVTFRCDPISEHNRLYWYRQTLGQGPEFLTYFQNEAQLEKSRLLSDRFSAERPKGSFSTLEIQRTEQGDSAMYLCASSLVLPGHPDRFYGYTFGSGTRLTVV.

This clonotype was observed at least ten times. The chain employs TRBV28 and TRBJ2-5; D is unresolved. V was shortened by 3 bases and J by 2 bases, with 19 bases between the two germline ends. CDR1 is MDHEN, CDR2 SYDVKM, per germline. The CDR3 is 17 amino acids. The CDR3 DNA is TGTGCCAGCAGTTTCCCGAGACGGACGCAACCACAAGAGACCCAGTACTTC. Residues: CASSFPRRTQPQETQYF.

This clonotype was observed many times. This sequence joins TRBV9 and TRBJ2-6; no definite D call. The CDR3 extends over 16 amino acids. In germline, CDR1 is SGDLS, CDR2 YYNGEE. V shed 4 bases and J shed 0 bases, with 11 bases lying between them. CDR3 sequence: CASSPRRDSGANVLTF. CDR3 sequence (DNA): TGTGCCAGCAGCCCCAGACGCGACTCTGGGGCCAACGTCCTGACTTTC.

This clonotype was seen many times. The chain couples TRBV20-1 to TRBJ1-2, with D perhaps TRBD1 (6 bases). The CDR3 is 13 amino acids. Germline V gene lookup returns CDR1 DFQATT and CDR2 SNEGSKA (reference sequence). V was clipped by 2 bases and J by 5 bases, with 12 bases between them. This CDR3 is CSARSQGSYGYTF. The CDR3, as DNA: TGCAGTGCTAGATCACAGGGATCTTATGGCTACACCTTC.

This clonotype was observed many times. The chain combines TRBV27 with TRBJ2-6, with D tentatively TRBD1 (6 bases). The CDR3 totals 17 residues. Trimming removed 6 bases from V and 0 bases from J, with 15 bases in between. CDR1 is MNHEY, CDR2 SMNVEV, per germline (reference sequence). CDR3 nucleotide sequence: TGTGCCAGCAGAATGGCCGGGACACTCTCTGGGGCCAACGTCCTGACTTTC. It is translated as CASRMAGTLSGANVLTF.

The gene calls are TRBV7-2 and TRBJ2-5; 7 bases are shared with TRBD1. The CDR3 has 17 residues. With 2 bases clipped from V and 3 bases from J, the junction kept 12 bases outside the gene matches. Germline V lookup: CDR1 SGHTA, CDR2 FQGNSA. CDR3 in amino acids: CASSLSPTGVLKETQYF. As DNA, the CDR3 is TGTGCCAGCAGCTTAAGCCCTACAGGGGTGTTAAAAGAGACCCAGTACTTC.